This T cell receptor beta chain derives from a study of blood T cells in healthy people across ages. Overall study findings and caveats: Diversity of TCR beta correlated strongly with naive T cell percentage. It was not possible, with unsorted PBMCs, to conclusively compare naive and antigen-experienced cells.

Every sample gave at least 5 micrograms of total RNA when it was extracted. With V trimmed by 6 bases and J by 11 bases, 18 bases remained unmatched. This CDR3 spans 16 amino acids. Germline lookup yields CDR1 MNHEY and CDR2 SVGAGI. PCR was performed a second time for about 7 to 12 cycles using a sample-barcoded 5' primer and a J-beta primer mix. Carrying 12 random nucleotides, a template-switch adaptor labeled each individual cDNA molecule. TCRdb used MiXCR to reprocess the 5' RACE reads, holding one entry per CDR3 protein. Of 1.5 million to 2 million distinct CDR3 sequences in the sample, roughly 30% were seen once. About this clonotype: The antigen is unknown.

This rearrangement joins TRBV6-5 to TRBJ2-1; 8 bases are a match to TRBD2. The clonotype was recovered from a woman aged 30 to 39 in good health. The material sequenced was blood. The CDR3 region is CASRATDRGGGWQQFF. DNA of the CDR3: TGTGCCAGCAGGGCAACAGACCGCGGCGGGGGGTGGCAGCAGTTCTTC.